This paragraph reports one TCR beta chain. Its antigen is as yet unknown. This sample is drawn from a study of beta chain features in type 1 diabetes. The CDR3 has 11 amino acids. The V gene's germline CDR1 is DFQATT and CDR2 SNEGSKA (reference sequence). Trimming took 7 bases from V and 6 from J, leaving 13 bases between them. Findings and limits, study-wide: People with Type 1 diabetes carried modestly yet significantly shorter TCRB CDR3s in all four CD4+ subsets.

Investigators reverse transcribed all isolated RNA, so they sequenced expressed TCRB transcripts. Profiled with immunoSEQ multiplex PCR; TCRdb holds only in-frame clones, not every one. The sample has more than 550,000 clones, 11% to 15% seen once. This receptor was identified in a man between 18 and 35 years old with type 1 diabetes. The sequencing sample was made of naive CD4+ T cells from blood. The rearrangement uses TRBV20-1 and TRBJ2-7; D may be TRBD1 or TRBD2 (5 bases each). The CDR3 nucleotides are TGCAGTGGGGGGTTTAGGGGCGAGCAGTACTTC. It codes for CSGGFRGEQYF.